The T cell receptor beta chain described here comes from a study of blood T cell repertoires in COVID-19. Here immunoSEQ multiplex PCR was the method, and the copy in TCRdb shows in-frame clones only, minus some. The sample shows 70,000 to 95,000 clones, approximately 75% of them seen only once. The CDR3 is made up of 20 amino acids. Trimming removed 0 bases from V and 0 bases from J; junction bases left unmatched: 11. The germline CDR1 and CDR2 sequences are SGHNT and YENEEA. This clonotype was obtained from a human donor in a cohort sampled during active COVID-19. Material for sequencing was peripheral blood. The J gene is TRBJ1-5, the V gene TRBV11-3; 10 bases are a match to TRBD1. For the CDR3, the DNA is TGTGCCAGCAGCTTAGATGCAGGACAGGGGGTTTCAACTAGCAATCAGCCCCAGCATTTT. It specifies CASSLDAGQGVSTSNQPQHF.